Shown below are 26 T cell receptor beta chains from a single sample sequenced in a study of beta chain features in type 1 diabetes. Sequencing targeted expressed TCRB transcripts, as all isolated RNA had been reverse transcribed. The data were produced by immunoSEQ multiplex PCR, yet TCRdb's version contains in-frame clones alone and is incomplete. The top ten hold about 0.015% of the sample, which has a few hundred thousand clones, roughly an eighth seen once. Study results and caveats: Patients with Type 1 diabetes showed moderately but significantly shorter TCRB CDR3s in all four CD4+ subsets.

These receptors' targets are unknown. Input material: naive CD4+ T cells from blood. The receptors stem from a man aged 25 to 40 with type 1 diabetes.

The CDR3 DNA sequence: TGTGCCAGCTCACGAGACAGGGGTCAGCCCCAGCATTTT. Its protein product is CASSRDRGQPQHF. V and J are TRBV18 and TRBJ1-5; 8 bases fit TRBD1. CDR3 size: 13 residues. The V gene's germline CDR1 is KGHSH and CDR2 LQKENI. With V trimmed by 4 bases and J by 6 bases, 2 bases remained unmatched.

The V and J genes are TRBV4-2 and TRBJ2-1; D is perhaps TRBD2 (6 bases). The CDR3 consists of 17 residues. Per the germline V gene, CDR1 is LGHNA and CDR2 is YNFKEQ. V was cut by 1 base and J by 0 bases, with 13 bases left in between. The CDR3 coding sequence is TGTGCCAGCAGCCAAGGGCCGGCGGGGAGCTCCTACAATGAGCAGTTCTTC. Translated, it gives CASSQGPAGSSYNEQFF.

This clone was recorded a few times. V usage is TRBV18 and J usage is TRBJ2-7; 8 nucleotides agree with TRBD1. Germline CDR1 and CDR2: KGHSH and LQKENI. CDR3 length: 16 amino acids. V lost 1 base to trimming and J lost 2 bases; unmatched junction nucleotides: 7. The CDR3 protein is CASSPLDRDLTYEQYF. The DNA of the CDR3 is TGTGCCAGCTCACCACTGGACAGGGACCTAACCTACGAGCAGTACTTC.

This clone showed up just a few times. The gene calls are TRBV19 and TRBJ2-1, with 15 bases identical to TRBD2. This CDR3 comprises 17 residues. V shed 4 bases, J shed 6 bases, and the junction held 7 bases outside the gene matches. Germline V gene data show CDR1 as LNHDA and CDR2 as SQIVND (reference sequence). CDR3 sequence: CASSTGLAGGPRNEQFF. In DNA, the CDR3 is TGTGCCAGTAGTACCGGACTAGCGGGAGGGCCCCGCAATGAGCAGTTCTTC.

The chain is built from TRBV7-9 and TRBJ1-2, with TRBD1 identical over 7 bases. This CDR3 contains 15 residues. The ends lost 3 bases at V and 0 bases at J; junction bases unmatched: 4. The V gene's germline CDR1 is SEHNR and CDR2 FQNEAQ (reference sequence). CDR3: CASSLWTGTNYGYTF. In nucleotides, the CDR3 is TGTGCCAGCAGCTTGTGGACAGGAACTAACTATGGCTACACCTTC.

The chain uses TRBV6-5 and TRBJ2-5, with a weak D call TRBD2 (6 bases). The CDR3 runs 14 residues. Germline V gene lookup returns CDR1 MNHEY and CDR2 SVGAGI. V lost 6 bases to trimming and J lost 4 bases, with 15 bases between them. CDR3 sequence: CASRSGRGSETQYF. Written as DNA, the CDR3 is TGTGCCAGCAGAAGCGGACGGGGGTCAGAGACCCAGTACTTC.

This chain connects TRBV6-5 to TRBJ2-1; the D gene is possibly TRBD2 (6 bases). V was trimmed by 5 bases and J by 1 base, leaving 12 bases between them. Looked up from germline, CDR1 is MNHEY and CDR2 is SVGAGI. The CDR3 length is 15 residues. The CDR3 DNA follows: TGTGCCAGCAGTGCGGAGGGCGTGTCCTACAATGAGCAGTTCTTC. Its translation: CASSAEGVSYNEQFF.

The rearrangement joins TRBV19 to TRBJ1-5; TRBD1 is a possible D gene (5 bases). The CDR3 is 16 amino acids. Looked up from germline, CDR1 is LNHDA and CDR2 is SQIVND (reference sequence). V lost 9 bases to trimming and J lost 0 bases, with 18 bases between them. The CDR3 loop is CASMGQQYYSNQPQHF. The CDR3 coding sequence is TGTGCCAGCATGGGGCAGCAATACTATAGCAATCAGCCCCAGCATTTT.

About this clone itself: Other DNA variants within this sample encode the same CDR3. The rearrangement joins TRBV6-5 to TRBJ1-2; 8 positions agree with TRBD1. Germline V gene lookup returns CDR1 MNHEY and CDR2 SVGAGI. Trimming at V came to 6 bases and at J to 1 base, leaving 4 bases not matched to a gene. There are 14 residues in the CDR3. The CDR3 sequence is CASRETGVNYGYTF. CDR3 coding DNA: TGTGCCAGCAGGGAGACAGGGGTTAACTATGGCTACACCTTC.

About this clone itself: One end of the junction varies from germline; a read error may be responsible. The V gene is TRBV6-6, the J gene TRBJ1-1; 7 positions agree with TRBD1. Germline CDR1 reads MNHNY; CDR2 reads SVGAGI (reference sequence). The CDR3 covers 14 residues. The CDR3: CASRPPNDRDESIF. DNA of the CDR3: TGTGCCAGCAGGCCTCCAAACGACAGGGACGAATCCATATTT.

This clone was found a few times. V gene TRBV20-1 combines with J gene TRBJ2-1; D gene unclear. The CDR3 loop spans 11 amino acids. V was pared by 5 bases and J by 6 bases, with 8 bases between. The germline gives CDR1 DFQATT, CDR2 SNEGSKA (reference sequence). The CDR3 DNA follows: TGCAGTGCTTTGGGCACCAATGAGCAGTTCTTC. Translating gives CSALGTNEQFF.

The V and J genes are TRBV5-1 and TRBJ2-3; TRBD2 matches at 7 bases. Losses at the gene ends were 6 bases for V and 0 bases for J; bases not matched to a gene: 13. CDR1 SGHRS and CDR2 YFSETQ come from the germline V gene. The CDR3 is made up of 17 amino acids. The CDR3 region is CASTGRRRETSTDTQYF. The DNA of the CDR3 is TGCGCCAGCACAGGAAGACGGCGGGAGACCAGCACAGATACGCAGTATTTT. Together with reference TRBV5-1 and TRBJ2-3, the CDR3 gives the full variable domain: KAGVTQTPRYLIKTRGQQVTLSCSPISGHRSVSWYQQTPGQGLQFLFEYFSETQRNKGNFPGRFSGRQFSNSRSEMNVSTLELGDSALYLCASTGRRRETSTDTQYFGPGTRLTVL.

The chain combines TRBV10-3 with TRBJ2-7; the D gene is possibly TRBD2 (6 bases). Trimming removed 6 bases from V and 6 bases from J, with 9 bases in between. Germline-derived CDR1 and CDR2 are ENHRY and SYGVKD. The CDR3 totals 11 residues. CDR3 in DNA: TGTGCCATCAGCCCGGGGGTCGAGCAGTACTTC. Its protein product is CAISPGVEQYF.

The J gene is TRBJ2-1, the V gene TRBV18, with TRBD2 matching 11 bases. Trimming at V came to 2 bases and at J to 9 bases, leaving 6 bases not matched to a gene. In germline, CDR1 is KGHSH, CDR2 LQKENI. CDR3 length: 15 amino acids. The CDR3 DNA reads TGTGCCAGCTCACCAGGACTAGCGGGTGCGGTTGAGCAGTTCTTC. Its translation: CASSPGLAGAVEQFF.

This clone occurred a few times. Here the CDR3 DNA reads TGTGCCAGCAGTCCCAGACAGGGGACGGAGACCCAGTACTTC. Translating gives CASSPRQGTETQYF. The chain employs TRBV28 and TRBJ2-5; 8 bases match TRBD1. With 5 bases clipped from V and 5 bases from J, the junction kept 7 bases outside the gene matches. Germline V gene lookup returns CDR1 MDHEN and CDR2 SYDVKM. The CDR3 runs to 14 residues.

The chain carries TRBV30 and TRBJ1-5; a weak D match, TRBD1 (6 bases). With 1 base removed from V and 5 bases from J, the gap between germline ends came to 12 bases. This CDR3 has 14 residues. The germline CDR1 and CDR2 sequences are GTSNPN and SVGIG (reference sequence). CDR3 sequence: CAWSDRVAHQPQHF. CDR3 bases: TGTGCCTGGAGTGACAGGGTAGCCCATCAGCCCCAGCATTTT.

J is TRBJ1-2 and V is TRBV28; D gene ambiguous. Germline V gene lookup returns CDR1 MDHEN and CDR2 SYDVKM. Trimming pared 2 bases from V and 2 bases from J, leaving 3 bases between. This CDR3 contains 12 residues. CDR3 DNA sequence: TGTGCCAGCAGTTTAGGCAACTATGGCTACACCTTC. As protein: CASSLGNYGYTF.

There are a few counts of this clone. In DNA form, the CDR3 reads TGTGCCAGCAGTTTATCGCAGGGTATCACTGAAGCTTTCTTT. Protein: CASSLSQGITEAFF. The V call is TRBV27, the J call TRBJ1-1, with D perhaps TRBD1 (5 bases). The germline gives CDR1 MNHEY, CDR2 SMNVEV (reference sequence). The CDR3 runs 14 residues. The V and J ends lost 0 bases and 4 bases respectively, with 9 bases between them.

The rearrangement uses TRBV5-6 and TRBJ2-1, with a possible D match to TRBD2 (6 bases). The length of the CDR3 is 18 residues. Looked up from germline, CDR1 is SGHDT and CDR2 is YYEEEE. V lost 7 bases and J 6 bases, leaving 29 bases between the germline ends. The CDR3, as DNA: TGTGCCAGCCGACCGGGACTGAAGTCGTCAAGGAGGGTCAATGAGCAGTTCTTC. Its translation is CASRPGLKSSRRVNEQFF. The whole variable domain, remainder taken from reference TRBV5-6 and TRBJ2-1, is DAGVTQSPTHLIKTRGQQVTLRCSPKSGHDTVSWYQQALGQGPQFIFQYYEEEERQRGNFPDRFSGHQFPNYSSELNVNALLLGDSALYLCASRPGLKSSRRVNEQFFGPGTRLTVL.

This clone was counted a few times. The gene calls are TRBV18 and TRBJ1-1; 7 bases fit TRBD1. Trimming cost V 3 bases and J 3 bases; bases outside gene matches: 1. From germline, CDR1 is KGHSH and CDR2 LQKENI. The CDR3 loop spans 13 amino acids. Written as DNA, the CDR3 is TGTGCCAGCTCACCCGGACAGGACACTGAAGCTTTCTTT. Its protein product is CASSPGQDTEAFF.

The rearrangement uses TRBV30 and TRBJ1-2; 9 bases are shared with TRBD1. Germline CDR1 reads GTSNPN; CDR2 reads SVGIG (reference sequence). The V segment lost 0 bases and the J segment 5 bases; nucleotides outside the gene matches: 13. The CDR3 is 17 amino acids. The CDR3 region is CAWSVQGAHYRGYGYTF. The CDR3 DNA is TGTGCCTGGAGTGTACAGGGGGCGCATTACCGGGGGTATGGCTACACCTTC.

A few counts support this clone. The chain carries TRBV9 and TRBJ2-7; tentatively, D is TRBD1 (5 bases). The CDR3 runs to 14 residues. Trimming took off 4 bases at V and 6 bases at J, with 17 bases between the two ends. Germline V gene sequence: CDR1 SGDLS, CDR2 YYNGEE. The CDR3 DNA is TGTGCCAGCAGCCCATCCCCTGGACACCTCGAGCAGTACTTC. Amino acid sequence: CASSPSPGHLEQYF. The full variable domain, completed using reference TRBV9 and TRBJ2-7, is DSGVTQTPKHLITATGQRVTLRCSPRSGDLSVYWYQQSLDQGLQFLIQYYNGEERAKGNILERFSAQQFPDLHSELNLSSLELGDSALYFCASSPSPGHLEQYFGPGTRLTVT.

This chain joins TRBV10-3 and TRBJ2-1; maybe TRBD1 (6 bases). Trimming took 0 bases from V and 10 from J, leaving 16 bases between them. Germline values: CDR1 ENHRY, CDR2 SYGVKD. This CDR3 contains 15 residues. The CDR3: CAISESVRGSGEQFF. DNA for the CDR3: TGTGCCATCAGTGAGTCCGTCAGGGGCAGCGGAGAGCAGTTCTTC.

CDR3: CASSRRTGGGEKLFF. Here the CDR3 DNA reads TGTGCCAGCAGCAGGAGGACAGGGGGCGGCGAAAAACTGTTTTTT. J is TRBJ1-4 and V is TRBV7-9, with 11 bases that match TRBD1. Per germline, CDR1 SEHNR and CDR2 FQNEAQ (reference sequence). This CDR3 is built from 15 residues. V was pared by 5 bases and J by 8 bases, with 7 bases of the junction left unmatched.

This clone turned up a few times. The chain employs TRBV15 and TRBJ2-7; no reliable D call. Germline CDR1 reads LNHNV; CDR2 reads YYDKDF (reference sequence). The CDR3 has 13 residues. V lost 0 bases and J 4 bases, leaving 7 bases between the germline ends. CDR3 amino acids: CATSRDLKYEQYF. CDR3 nucleotides: TGTGCCACCAGCAGAGATCTAAAGTACGAGCAGTACTTC.

The chain couples TRBV15 to TRBJ2-7; maybe TRBD2 (5 bases). The CDR3 is 14 amino acids. Germline-derived CDR1 and CDR2 are LNHNV and YYDKDF (reference sequence). The germline V and J ends were trimmed by 2 bases and 6 bases, with 14 bases remaining between them. In DNA form, the CDR3 reads TGTGCCACCAGCAGAAGCGGAAGCTCTAGCGAGCAGTACTTC. As protein: CATSRSGSSSEQYF.